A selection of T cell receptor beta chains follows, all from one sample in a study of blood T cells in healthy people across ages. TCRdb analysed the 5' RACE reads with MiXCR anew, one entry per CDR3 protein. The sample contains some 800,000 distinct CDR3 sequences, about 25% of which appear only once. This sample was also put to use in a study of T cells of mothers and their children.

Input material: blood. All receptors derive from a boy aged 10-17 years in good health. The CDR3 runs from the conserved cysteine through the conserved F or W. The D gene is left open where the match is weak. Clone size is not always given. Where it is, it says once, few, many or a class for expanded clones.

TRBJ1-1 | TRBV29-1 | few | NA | TGCAGCGCTTCCGGGCCTGGTTTAGAAGCTTTCTTT | CSASGPGLEAFF
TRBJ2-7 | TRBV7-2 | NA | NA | TGTGCCAGCAGCTCCTCGTCGGGGGAGCAGTACTTC | CASSSSSGEQYF
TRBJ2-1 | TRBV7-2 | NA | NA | TGTGCCAGCAGCTTAGGACCCCCCTTCCAGTTCTTC | CASSLGPPFQFF
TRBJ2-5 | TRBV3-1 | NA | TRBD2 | TGTGCCAGCAGCCCTACTCCGGGACTACACCAAGAGACCCAGTACTTC | CASSPTPGLHQETQYF
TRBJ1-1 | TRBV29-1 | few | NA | TGCAGCGTTGTTTTTTCCCAGGGCGAAACTGAAGCTTTCTTT | CSVVFSQGETEAFF
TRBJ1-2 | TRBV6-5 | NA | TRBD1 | TGTGCCAGCAGTAGATCAGGGACAGCTAACTATGGCTACACCTTC | CASSRSGTANYGYTF
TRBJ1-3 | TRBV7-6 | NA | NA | TGCGCCAGCAGCGCGGCTATAAGAGGCTCTGGAAACACCATATATTTT | CASSAAIRGSGNTIYF
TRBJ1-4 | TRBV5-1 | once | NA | TGCGCCAGCAGCTCCCTGTGGGGGACGGCTGAAAAACTGTTTTTT | CASSSLWGTAEKLFF
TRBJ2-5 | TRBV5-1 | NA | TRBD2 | TGCGCCAGCAGCAGGGGGACTCGACTAGCGGGGTACCAAGAGACCCAGTACTTC | CASSRGTRLAGYQETQYF
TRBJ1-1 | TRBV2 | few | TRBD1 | TGTGCCAGCAGGGAGGGGGCGAACACTGAAGCTTTCTTT | CASREGANTEAFF
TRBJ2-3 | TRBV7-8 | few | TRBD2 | TGTGCCAGCAGCCAGGGACTAGCGGGAGTAGCAGATGCGCAGTATTTT | CASSQGLAGVADAQYF
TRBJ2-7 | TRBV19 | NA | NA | TGTGCCAGTAGTCTCGGGGTCAACTACGAGCAGTACTTC | CASSLGVNYEQYF
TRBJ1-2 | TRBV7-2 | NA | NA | TGTGCCAGCAGTGAGGGATTCAGGGGAGGTAATGGCTACACCTTC | CASSEGFRGGNGYTF
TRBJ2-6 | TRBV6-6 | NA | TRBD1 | TGTGCCAGCAGAACCAGGGGGCTTACTACTGGGGCCAACGTCCTGACTTTC | CASRTRGLTTGANVLTF
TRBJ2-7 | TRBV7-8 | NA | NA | TGTGCCAGCAGCGCGATCGCCCAGGGCGACGAGCAGTACTTC | CASSAIAQGDEQYF
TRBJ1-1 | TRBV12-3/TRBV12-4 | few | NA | TGTGCCAGCAGTTATACTGGTACTGAAGCTTTCTTT | CASSYTGTEAFF
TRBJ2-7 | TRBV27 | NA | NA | TGTGCCAGCAGTTTGAAGGGTTATTCCTACGAGCAGTACTTC | CASSLKGYSYEQYF
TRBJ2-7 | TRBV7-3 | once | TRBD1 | TGTGCCAGCAGCCGGGGACAGTCGGGCGAGCAGTACTTC | CASSRGQSGEQYF
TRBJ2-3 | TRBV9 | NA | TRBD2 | TGTGCCAGCAGCACAGGGACTAGCGGGAGTACAGATACGCAGTATTTT | CASSTGTSGSTDTQYF
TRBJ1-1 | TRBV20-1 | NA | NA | TGCAGTGCGGTGGGACCGGCAAACACTGAAGCTCTCTTT | CSAVGPANTEALF
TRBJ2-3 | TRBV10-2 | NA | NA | TGCGCCAGCAGTGAGTCGCAGACTAGGTCAGATACGCAGTATTTT | CASSESQTRSDTQYF
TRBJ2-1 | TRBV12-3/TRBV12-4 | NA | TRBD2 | TGTGCCAGCAGTTTCGCGGGACTAGCGGGGTACAATGAGCAGTTCTTC | CASSFAGLAGYNEQFF
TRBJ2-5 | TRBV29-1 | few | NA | TGCAGCGTTGAAGAGACCTCAGGGTGGGAGACCCAGTACTTC | CSVEETSGWETQYF
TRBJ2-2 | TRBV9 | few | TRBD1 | TGTGCCAGCAGTGGAAGACAGGGACCGAACACCGGGGAGCTGTTTTTT | CASSGRQGPNTGELFF
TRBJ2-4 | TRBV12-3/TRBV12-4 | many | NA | TGTGCCAGCAGTTTGGACAGAGGAGCCAAAAACATTCAGTACTTC | CASSLDRGAKNIQYF
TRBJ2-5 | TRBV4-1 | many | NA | TGCGCCAGCAGCCAAGGGGAGGAGGAAGAGACCCAGTACTTC | CASSQGEEEETQYF
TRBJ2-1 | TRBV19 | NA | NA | TGTGCCAGTAGTATGCTCCCCGGGCAGGGGAGACACAATGAGCAGTTCTTC | CASSMLPGQGRHNEQFF
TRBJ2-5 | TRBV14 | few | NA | TGTGCCAGCAGCCCCCACGTGGTTCGAGAGACCCAGTACTTC | CASSPHVVRETQYF
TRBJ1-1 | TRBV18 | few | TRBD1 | TGTGCCAGCTCACTCACAGGGGAGACTGAAGCTTTCTTT | CASSLTGETEAFF
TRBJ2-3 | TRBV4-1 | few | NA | TGCGCCAGCAGCCAGGAGGGAGTTTCCACAGATACGCAGTATTTT | CASSQEGVSTDTQYF
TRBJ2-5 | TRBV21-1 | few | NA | TGTGCCAGCAGCAAACCATTGAGGGACCTAAGCCGCCAAGAGACCCAGTACTTC | CASSKPLRDLSRQETQYF
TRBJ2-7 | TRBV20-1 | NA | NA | TGCAGTGCTATGGAAGGACTGGTGGAAGAGCAGTACTTC | CSAMEGLVEEQYF
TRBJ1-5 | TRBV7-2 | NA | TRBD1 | TGTGCCAGCAGCTCCGGGACAGGGAACAATCAGCCCCAGCATTTT | CASSSGTGNNQPQHF